One sample yielded the 27 T cell receptor beta chains listed below, sequenced in a study of T cells in Graves' hyperthyroidism and ophthalmopathy. Researchers amplified the TCR beta CDR3 regions from RNA transcripts. Initially, a first-round RT-PCR of the TCR CDR3 employed the HTBI primer set. TCRdb passed the multiplex PCR reads through MiXCR, listing each CDR3 protein once. The sample includes 370,000 or so distinct CDR3 sequences, 13% of them seen just once. Source material: blood. The receptor set was obtained from a man in his thirties or forties with Graves' hyperthyroidism that later progressed to Graves' ophthalmopathy.

This clonotype was picked up one time. V and J are TRBV30 and TRBJ1-2; a possible D gene is TRBD1 (5 bases). V was trimmed by 4 bases and J by 4 bases, leaving 13 bases between them. Germline CDR1 GTSNPN, CDR2 SVGIG (reference sequence). CDR3 length equals 13 residues. The CDR3 nucleotides read TGTGCCTGGAAGGACAACCCTCCCTATGGCTACACCTTC. It specifies CAWKDNPPYGYTF.

The gene calls are TRBV5-1 and TRBJ2-7, with 9 nucleotides matching TRBD2. CDR3 length: 14 residues. V shed 7 bases, J shed 0 bases, and the junction held 5 bases outside the gene matches. CDR1 is SGHRS and CDR2 is YFSETQ in the germline V gene. The CDR3 bases are TGCGCCAGCCGCGGGAGGGGAAGCTCCTACGAGCAGTACTTC. This sequence encodes CASRGRGSSYEQYF.

The V and J genes are TRBV4-1 and TRBJ1-5; 8 bases line up with TRBD1. Per germline, CDR1 MGHRA and CDR2 YSYEKL. The V and J ends lost 4 bases and 8 bases, in that order; junction bases with no gene match: 7. The CDR3 is made up of 14 amino acids. The CDR3 DNA reads TGCGCCAGCAGCCGACGACAGGGGTGGGAGCCCCAGCATTTT. Its protein is CASSRRQGWEPQHF.

Many counts were recorded for this clonotype. Here the CDR3 reads CASSLDTGPGQPQHF. CDR3 coding DNA: TGTGCCAGCAGCTTAGATACAGGTCCGGGGCAGCCCCAGCATTTT. This chain links TRBV7-2 with TRBJ1-5, with D possibly TRBD1 on 5 matching bases. Trimming left V 1 base short and J 7 bases short, with 14 bases between. The CDR3 covers 15 residues. Germline CDR1 is SGHTA and CDR2 is FQGNSA.

This clonotype has a handful of counts. The V gene is TRBV9, the J gene TRBJ2-2; TRBD2 aligns across 10 bases. The CDR3 totals 16 residues. The germline CDR1 and CDR2 sequences are SGDLS and YYNGEE. Trimming at V came to 0 bases and at J to 4 bases, leaving 3 bases not matched to a gene. CDR3 residues: CASSVVAGGGTGELFF. CDR3 bases: TGTGCCAGCAGCGTAGTAGCGGGGGGAGGCACCGGGGAGCTGTTTTTT.

This rearrangement joins TRBV6-1 to TRBJ1-1, with D unclear. The V end was cut by 6 bases, the J end by 1 base, with 12 bases between. Germline V lookup: CDR1 MNHNS, CDR2 SASEGT. This CDR3 comprises 14 residues. The CDR3 DNA is TGTGCCAGCAGCCACCATTCCGGGAACACTGAAGCTTTCTTT. Its translation is CASSHHSGNTEAFF.

This chain links TRBV5-4 with TRBJ1-1; the D is unclear. The CDR3 loop spans 15 amino acids. The germline V gene encodes CDR1 SGHNT and CDR2 YYREEE (reference sequence). Trimming stripped 3 bases from V and 0 bases from J, with 12 bases between. The CDR3 loop reads CASSWYKNLNTEAFF. The CDR3 DNA reads TGTGCCAGCAGCTGGTACAAGAACTTGAACACTGAAGCTTTCTTT. Using reference TRBV5-4 and TRBJ1-1 for the parts outside the CDR3, the full variable domain is ETGVTQSPTHLIKTRGQQVTLRCSSQSGHNTVSWYQQALGQGPQFIFQYYREEENGRGNFPPRFSGLQFPNYSSELNVNALELDDSALYLCASSWYKNLNTEAFFGQGTRLTVV.

This clonotype was seen a handful of times. J is TRBJ2-1 and V is TRBV5-1, with TRBD2 as a possible D gene (6 bases). V shed 5 bases and J shed 5 bases, with 17 bases lying between them. CDR1 and CDR2 from the germline V gene are SGHRS and YFSETQ. This CDR3 has 15 amino acids. The CDR3 loop is CASRGTGVVDNEQFF. The CDR3 DNA follows: TGCGCCAGCAGGGGAACGGGGGTTGTGGACAATGAGCAGTTCTTC. The variable domain in full, with the rest retrieved from reference TRBV5-1 and TRBJ2-1, is KAGVTQTPRYLIKTRGQQVTLSCSPISGHRSVSWYQQTPGQGLQFLFEYFSETQRNKGNFPGRFSGRQFSNSRSEMNVSTLELGDSALYLCASRGTGVVDNEQFFGPGTRLTVL.

A few counts support this clonotype. This chain uses TRBV12-3 or TRBV12-4 with TRBJ1-2, with D uncertain. V dropped 4 bases and J dropped 3 bases, with 6 bases sitting between them. This CDR3 comprises 12 residues. CDR3 nucleotide sequence: TGTGCCAGCAGTTATGACGACTATGGCTACACCTTC. It is translated as CASSYDDYGYTF.

This clonotype came up many times. This chain links TRBV20-1 with TRBJ2-7; TRBD2 matches 7 bases. V gave up 7 bases and J gave up 5 bases; unmatched junction bases: 17. Germline V CDR1 and CDR2: DFQATT, SNEGSKA (reference sequence). This CDR3 is 15 amino acids long. Here the CDR3 reads CSVTDTRLAGDEQYF. CDR3 DNA: TGCAGTGTTACGGATACCCGACTAGCAGGCGACGAGCAGTACTTC.

This chain uses TRBV7-3 with TRBJ2-1; D possibly corresponds to TRBD2 (6 bases). The V and J ends lost 1 base and 8 bases respectively, with 9 bases between them. Germline values: CDR1 SGHTA, CDR2 FQGTGA. The CDR3 extends over 13 amino acids. For the CDR3, the DNA is TGTGCCAGCAGCTTAAGAGGGGAGGATGAGCAGTTCTTC. This gives the protein CASSLRGEDEQFF.

This clonotype appeared many times. The genes are TRBV29-1 and TRBJ2-4; D is perhaps TRBD1 or TRBD2 (6 bases each). This CDR3 is built from 17 residues. Trimming pared 1 base from V and 8 bases from J, leaving 24 bases between. The V gene's germline CDR1 is SQVTM and CDR2 ANQGSEA. Written as DNA, the CDR3 is TGCAGCGTTGAAGGGACTCCGGGGGACACCTATGCGGACATTCAGTACTTC. Its protein product is CSVEGTPGDTYADIQYF.

The chain carries TRBV15 and TRBJ1-5; TRBD1 is a possible D gene (6 bases). Germline V gene sequence: CDR1 LNHNV, CDR2 YYDKDF (reference sequence). The CDR3 contains 14 residues. The ends were cut back, 1 base at V and 6 bases at J, with 10 bases in the middle. The CDR3 is CATSRAGAVQPQHF. In DNA form, the CDR3 reads TGTGCCACCAGCAGAGCGGGGGCCGTTCAGCCCCAGCATTTT.

This clonotype was found many times. The rearrangement uses TRBV2 and TRBJ1-2; D uncertain. V shed 4 bases and J shed 4 bases, with 7 bases lying between them. This CDR3 region has 12 residues. The germline V gene has CDR1 SNHLY and CDR2 FYNNEI. The CDR3 sequence: CASSVDTYGYTF. CDR3 sequence (DNA): TGTGCCAGCAGTGTTGATACCTATGGCTACACCTTC.

This clonotype showed up just a few times. The chain uses TRBV5-1 and TRBJ2-7, with D maybe TRBD2 (5 bases). This CDR3 comprises 15 residues. V lost 0 bases and J lost 1, with 11 bases in between. Germline V lookup: CDR1 SGHRS, CDR2 YFSETQ. The CDR3 coding sequence is TGCGCCAGCAGCTTGGACAGACTACCATCCTACGAGCAGTACTTC. It encodes CASSLDRLPSYEQYF.

Concerning this clonotype itself: This sequence may be a read error, since a much larger clone differs from it by one base. The genes are TRBV30 and TRBJ1-2, with D unclear. The CDR3 runs to 12 residues. Germline V gives CDR1 GTSNPN, CDR2 SVGIG (reference sequence). Here the CDR3 reads CAWSGSNYDYTF. The CDR3 bases are TGTGCCTGGAGTGGATCTAACTATGACTACACCTTC.

The rearrangement joins TRBV28 to TRBJ2-1, with 10 bases identical to TRBD1. V lost 5 bases to trimming and J lost 7 bases; unmatched junction nucleotides: 5. CDR1 MDHEN and CDR2 SYDVKM come from the germline V gene. This CDR3 spans 14 amino acids. CDR3 sequence reads: CASSQGTGENEQFF. CDR3 DNA: TGTGCCAGCAGTCAAGGGACAGGGGAGAATGAGCAGTTCTTC.

V is TRBV10-2 and J is TRBJ1-3; D not certain. The V end lost 4 bases, the J end lost 7 bases, and 11 bases lay between the germline ends. Germline CDR1 WSHSY, CDR2 SAAADI. The CDR3 contains 13 residues. This CDR3 reads CASSVRGLNTIYF. The CDR3 region has the DNA TGCGCCAGCAGTGTACGAGGGTTGAACACCATATATTTT.

This clonotype was detected a few times. The chain is built from TRBV30 and TRBJ1-3, with unresolved D. The CDR3 is 12 amino acids. Germline V gene data show CDR1 as GTSNPN and CDR2 as SVGIG (reference sequence). V shed 3 bases and J shed 5 bases, with 8 bases lying between them. The CDR3 protein is CAWSPHRNTIYF. CDR3 bases: TGTGCCTGGAGCCCTCACCGAAACACCATATATTTT.

This clonotype appeared a few times. V gene TRBV25-1 combines with J gene TRBJ2-1; D remains unclear. The germline V gene has CDR1 MGHDK and CDR2 SYGVNS. Trimming took off 3 bases at V and 3 bases at J, with 12 bases between the two ends. This CDR3 spans 15 amino acids. The CDR3 DNA reads TGTGCCAGCAGTGATCACGCTACTTACTACAATGAGCAGTTCTTC. Protein product: CASSDHATYYNEQFF.

This clonotype was observed many times. V gene TRBV3-1 combines with J gene TRBJ2-1; the D is unclear. The germline V and J ends were trimmed by 3 bases and 7 bases, with 10 bases remaining between them. This CDR3 comprises 13 residues. In germline, CDR1 is LGHDT, CDR2 YNNKEL (reference sequence). The CDR3 DNA sequence: TGTGCCAGCAGCCAGTCGGACGTGAATGAGCAGTTCTTC. This encodes CASSQSDVNEQFF.

In its sample, this clonotype was seen many times. This chain joins TRBV12-3 or TRBV12-4 and TRBJ2-3; possibly TRBD1 or TRBD2 for D (5 bases each). CDR3 length: 16 amino acids. V lost 4 bases and J lost 2, with 16 bases in between. The CDR3 reads CASSSGTNVVTDTQYF. The CDR3 DNA reads TGTGCCAGCAGTTCCGGGACCAATGTGGTCACAGATACGCAGTATTTT.

This clonotype was picked up a small number of times. The rearrangement links TRBV28 to TRBJ1-2; no clear D. The ends were cut back, 3 bases at V and 0 bases at J, with 11 bases in the middle. The V gene's germline CDR1 is MDHEN and CDR2 SYDVKM. The CDR3 is made up of 15 amino acids. CDR3 sequence (DNA): TGTGCCAGCAGTTTGGTAGCCCTAGCTAACTATGGCTACACCTTC. This translates into CASSLVALANYGYTF.

This clonotype was observed at least ten times. The chain has TRBV28 and TRBJ1-2; TRBD1 matches 10 bases. This CDR3 region has 12 residues. The germline gives CDR1 MDHEN, CDR2 SYDVKM. Losses at the gene ends were 6 bases for V and 8 bases for J; bases not matched to a gene: 3. As DNA, the CDR3 is TGTGCCAGCAGGCGGACAGGGGGAGGCTACACCTTC. It translates to CASRRTGGGYTF.

This clonotype was counted ten times or more. V and J are TRBV5-1 and TRBJ1-1; 10 bases align to TRBD1. The CDR3 has 14 residues. V was clipped by 2 bases and J by 5 bases; unmatched bases: 3. Germline V lookup: CDR1 SGHRS, CDR2 YFSETQ. CDR3 nucleotides: TGCGCCAGCAGCTTTAGACAGGGGGCAACTGAAGCTTTCTTT. This codes for CASSFRQGATEAFF.

The gene calls are TRBV2 and TRBJ2-5, with 9 bases identical to TRBD2. Germline CDR1 is SNHLY and CDR2 is FYNNEI. The CDR3 sequence is 14 residues long. Trimming took 7 bases from V and 5 from J; bases not matched to a gene: 8. The CDR3 loop is CASMKRGAGETQYF. The CDR3 nucleotides are TGTGCCAGCATGAAGCGGGGGGCGGGGGAGACCCAGTACTTC.

This clonotype turned up a few times. V and J are TRBV7-2 and TRBJ2-6; 8 bases line up with TRBD1. CDR1 and CDR2 from the germline V gene are SGHTA and FQGNSA. V trimming: 4 bases; J trimming: 8 bases; junction bases outside the gene matches: 4. The CDR3 runs 14 residues. This chain's CDR3 is CASSSYRGSNVLTF. CDR3 DNA sequence: TGTGCCAGCAGCTCTTACAGGGGGTCCAACGTCCTGACTTTC. Full variable domain (outside the CDR3, taken from reference TRBV7-2 and TRBJ2-6): GAGVSQSPSNKVTEKGKDVELRCDPISGHTALYWYRQSLGQGLEFLIYFQGNSAPDKSGLPSDRFSAERTGGSVSTLTIQRTQQEDSAVYLCASSSYRGSNVLTFGAGSRLTVL.